The clone carrying this T cell receptor (beta chain) came up once. The antigen remains undetermined. The V and J ends lost 3 bases and 6 bases, in that order; junction bases with no gene match: 5. This CDR3 has 15 amino acids. Germline CDR1 and CDR2: MGHRA and YSYEKL. The data belong to a study of cytomegalovirus exposure and HLA in healthy donors. Regarding the study as a whole: Most of the TCR beta V segments (in an earlier analysis) were productive either about 87% or about 30% of the time.

In the PCR, 60 Vbeta and 13 Jbeta primers were used. Using immunoSEQ multiplex PCR, the repertoire was profiled, and TCRdb retains in-frame clones only, with some absent. Counted here are about 170,000 clones, about 85% occurring once; the ten biggest clones make up about 2.4%. The V and J genes are TRBV4-1 and TRBJ2-1; 10 bases are a match to TRBD1. The sequence was obtained from a man under 40 in good health and CMV-seropositive. Specimen: PBMCs. CDR3 sequence (DNA): TGCGCCAGCAGCCATGGGACAGGGGAATCCAATGAGCAGTTCTTC. This sequence encodes CASSHGTGESNEQFF.